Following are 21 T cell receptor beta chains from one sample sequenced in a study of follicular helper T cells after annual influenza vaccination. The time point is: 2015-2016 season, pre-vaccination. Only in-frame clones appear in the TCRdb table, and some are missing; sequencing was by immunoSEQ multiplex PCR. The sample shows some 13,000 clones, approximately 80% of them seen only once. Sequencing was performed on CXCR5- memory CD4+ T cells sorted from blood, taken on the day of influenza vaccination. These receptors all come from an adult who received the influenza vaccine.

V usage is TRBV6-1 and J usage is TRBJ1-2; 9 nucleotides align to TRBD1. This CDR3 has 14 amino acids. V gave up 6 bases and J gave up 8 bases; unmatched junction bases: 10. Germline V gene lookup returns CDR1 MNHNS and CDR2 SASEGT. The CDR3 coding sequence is TGTGCCAGCAGACCCCCGGGACAGGGTGTGGGCTACACCTTC. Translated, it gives CASRPPGQGVGYTF.

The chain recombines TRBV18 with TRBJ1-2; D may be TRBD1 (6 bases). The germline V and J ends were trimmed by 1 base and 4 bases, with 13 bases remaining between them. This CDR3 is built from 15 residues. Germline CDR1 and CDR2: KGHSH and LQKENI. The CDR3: CASSPLREGVYGYTF. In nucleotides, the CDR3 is TGTGCCAGCTCACCACTGAGAGAGGGGGTCTATGGCTACACCTTC.

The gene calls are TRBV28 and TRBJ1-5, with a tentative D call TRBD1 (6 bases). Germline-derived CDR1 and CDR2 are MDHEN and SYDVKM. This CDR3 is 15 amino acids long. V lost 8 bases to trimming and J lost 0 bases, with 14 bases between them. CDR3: CASRGAGHSNQPQHF. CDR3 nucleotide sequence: TGTGCCAGCCGGGGGGCAGGCCATAGCAATCAGCCCCAGCATTTT.

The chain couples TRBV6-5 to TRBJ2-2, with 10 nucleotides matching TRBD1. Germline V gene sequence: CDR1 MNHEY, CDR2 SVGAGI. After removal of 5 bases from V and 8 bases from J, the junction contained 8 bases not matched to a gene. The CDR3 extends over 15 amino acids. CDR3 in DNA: TGTGCCAGCAGTCCTAGACAGGGGGCTCGTGGGGAGCTGTTTTTT. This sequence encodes CASSPRQGARGELFF.

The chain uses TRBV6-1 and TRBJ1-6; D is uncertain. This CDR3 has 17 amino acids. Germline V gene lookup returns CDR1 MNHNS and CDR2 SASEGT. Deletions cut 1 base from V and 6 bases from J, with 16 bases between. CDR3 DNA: TGTGCCAGCAGTGAAGGGGCCTCCCAGACGTTTAATTCACCCCTCCACTTT. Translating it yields CASSEGASQTFNSPLHF.

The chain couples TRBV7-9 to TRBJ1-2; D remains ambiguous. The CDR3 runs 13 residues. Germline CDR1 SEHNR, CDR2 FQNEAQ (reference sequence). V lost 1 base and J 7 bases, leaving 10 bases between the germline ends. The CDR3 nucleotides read TGTGCCAGCAGCTTAGGGGATACTGGTGGCTACACCTTC. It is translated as CASSLGDTGGYTF.

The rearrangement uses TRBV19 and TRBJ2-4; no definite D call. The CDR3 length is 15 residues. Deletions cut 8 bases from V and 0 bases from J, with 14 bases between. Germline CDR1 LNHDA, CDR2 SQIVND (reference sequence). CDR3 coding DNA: TGTGCCAGTGCCGTACAAAATTTAGCCAAAAACATTCAGTACTTC. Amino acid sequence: CASAVQNLAKNIQYF.

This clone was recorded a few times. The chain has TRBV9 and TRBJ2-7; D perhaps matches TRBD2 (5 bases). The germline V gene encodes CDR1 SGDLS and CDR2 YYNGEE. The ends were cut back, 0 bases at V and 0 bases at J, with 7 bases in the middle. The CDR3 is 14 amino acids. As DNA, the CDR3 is TGTGCCAGCAGCGTAGGAGGGAGCTCCTACGAGCAGTACTTC. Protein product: CASSVGGSSYEQYF.

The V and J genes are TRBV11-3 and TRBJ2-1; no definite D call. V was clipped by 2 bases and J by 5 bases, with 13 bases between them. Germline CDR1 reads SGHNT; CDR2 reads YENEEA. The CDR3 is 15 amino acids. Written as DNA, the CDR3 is TGTGCCAGCAGCTTAAAGGGCCTGCGCAACAATGAGCAGTTCTTC. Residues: CASSLKGLRNNEQFF.

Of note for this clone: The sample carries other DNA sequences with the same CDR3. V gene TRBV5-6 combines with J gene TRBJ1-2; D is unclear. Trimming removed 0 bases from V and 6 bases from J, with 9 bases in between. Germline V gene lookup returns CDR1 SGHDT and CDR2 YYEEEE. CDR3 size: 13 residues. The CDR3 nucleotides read TGTGCCAGCAGCTTGGCGGGAGGCCATGGCTACACCTTC. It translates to CASSLAGGHGYTF.

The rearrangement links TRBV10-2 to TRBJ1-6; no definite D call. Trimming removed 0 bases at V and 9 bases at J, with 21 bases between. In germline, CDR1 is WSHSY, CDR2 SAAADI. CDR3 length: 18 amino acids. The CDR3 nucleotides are TGCGCCAGCAGTGAGTCACCTCGACGAATCGGCTGGATTTCACCCCTCCACTTT. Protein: CASSESPRRIGWISPLHF.

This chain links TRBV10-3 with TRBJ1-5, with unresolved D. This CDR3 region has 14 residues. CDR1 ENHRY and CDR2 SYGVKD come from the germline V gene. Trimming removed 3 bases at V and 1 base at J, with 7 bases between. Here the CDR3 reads CAISDPPSNQPQHF. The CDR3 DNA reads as TGTGCCATCAGTGACCCCCCGAGCAATCAGCCCCAGCATTTT.

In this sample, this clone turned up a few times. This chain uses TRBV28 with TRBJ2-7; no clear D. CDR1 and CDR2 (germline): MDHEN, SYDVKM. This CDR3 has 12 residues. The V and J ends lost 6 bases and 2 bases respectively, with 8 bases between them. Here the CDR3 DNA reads TGTGCCAGCAGGGTCAGTACCTACGAGCAGTACTTC. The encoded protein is CASRVSTYEQYF.

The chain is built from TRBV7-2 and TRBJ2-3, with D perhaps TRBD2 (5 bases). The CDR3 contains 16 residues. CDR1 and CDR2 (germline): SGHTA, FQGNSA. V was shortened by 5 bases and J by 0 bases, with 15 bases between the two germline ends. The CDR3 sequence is CASSPRSTSSTDTQYF. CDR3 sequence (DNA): TGTGCCAGCAGCCCCCGATCCACTAGTAGCACAGATACGCAGTATTTT.

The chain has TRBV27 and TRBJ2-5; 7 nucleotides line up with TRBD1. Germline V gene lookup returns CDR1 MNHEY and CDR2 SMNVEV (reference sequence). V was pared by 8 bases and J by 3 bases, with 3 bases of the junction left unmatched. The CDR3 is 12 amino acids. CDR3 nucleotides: TGTGCCAGCGGGGACAGCAAAGAGACCCAGTACTTC. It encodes CASGDSKETQYF.

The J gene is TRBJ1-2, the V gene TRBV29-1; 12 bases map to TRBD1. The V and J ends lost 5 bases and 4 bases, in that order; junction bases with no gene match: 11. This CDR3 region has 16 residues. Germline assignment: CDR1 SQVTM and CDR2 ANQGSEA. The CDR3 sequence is CSVRGTGGEKVYGYTF. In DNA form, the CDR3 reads TGCAGCGTTCGGGGGACAGGGGGCGAGAAGGTCTATGGCTACACCTTC.

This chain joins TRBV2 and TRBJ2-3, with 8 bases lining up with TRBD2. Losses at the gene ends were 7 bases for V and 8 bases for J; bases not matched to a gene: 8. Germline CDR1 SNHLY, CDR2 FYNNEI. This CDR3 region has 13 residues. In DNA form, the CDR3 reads TGTGCCAGCACCGGGGGGGCGGGGGGTACGCAGTATTTT. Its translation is CASTGGAGGTQYF.

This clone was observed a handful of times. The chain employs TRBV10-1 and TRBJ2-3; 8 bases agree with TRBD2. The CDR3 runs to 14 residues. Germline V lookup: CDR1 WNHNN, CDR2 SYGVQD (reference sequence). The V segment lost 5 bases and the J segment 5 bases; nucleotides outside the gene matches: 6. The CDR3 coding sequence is TGCGCCAGCAGTCTCGGGGGGGCGAGAGATACGCAGTATTTT. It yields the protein CASSLGGARDTQYF.

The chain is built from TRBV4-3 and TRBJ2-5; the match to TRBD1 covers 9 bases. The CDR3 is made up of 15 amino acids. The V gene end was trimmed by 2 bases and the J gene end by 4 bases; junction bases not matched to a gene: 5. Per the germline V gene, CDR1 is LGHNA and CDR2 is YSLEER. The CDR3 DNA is TGCGCCAGCAGCCAAATGTACAGGGGGCGAGAGACCCAGTACTTC. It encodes CASSQMYRGRETQYF.

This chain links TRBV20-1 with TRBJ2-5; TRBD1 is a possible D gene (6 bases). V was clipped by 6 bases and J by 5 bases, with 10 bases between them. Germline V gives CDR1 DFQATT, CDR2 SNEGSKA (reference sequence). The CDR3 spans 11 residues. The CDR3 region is CSARRGETQYF. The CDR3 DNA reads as TGCAGTGCAAGAAGGGGGGAGACCCAGTACTTC.

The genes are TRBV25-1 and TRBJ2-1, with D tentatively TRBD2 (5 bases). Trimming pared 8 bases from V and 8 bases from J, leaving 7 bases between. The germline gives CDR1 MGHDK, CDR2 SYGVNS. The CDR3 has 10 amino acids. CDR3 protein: CASSGDEQFF. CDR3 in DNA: TGTGCCAGCTCCGGGGATGAGCAGTTCTTC.